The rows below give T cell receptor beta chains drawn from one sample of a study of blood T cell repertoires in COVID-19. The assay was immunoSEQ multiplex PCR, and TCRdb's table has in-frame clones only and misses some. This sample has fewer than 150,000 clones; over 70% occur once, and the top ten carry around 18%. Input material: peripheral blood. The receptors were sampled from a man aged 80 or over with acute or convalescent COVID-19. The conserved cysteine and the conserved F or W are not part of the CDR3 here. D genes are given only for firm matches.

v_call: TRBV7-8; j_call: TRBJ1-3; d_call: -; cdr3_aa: ASSLRGSGNTIY
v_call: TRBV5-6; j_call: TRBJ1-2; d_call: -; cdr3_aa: ASSLWQGGGYT
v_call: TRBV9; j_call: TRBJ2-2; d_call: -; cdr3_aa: ASRPDIANTGELF
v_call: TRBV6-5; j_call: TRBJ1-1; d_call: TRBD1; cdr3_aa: ASSYTDRGDTEAF
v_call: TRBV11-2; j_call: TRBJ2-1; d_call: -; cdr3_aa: ASSLVLSYNEQF
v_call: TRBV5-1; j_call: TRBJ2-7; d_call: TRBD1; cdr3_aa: ASSSRGTGAYEQY
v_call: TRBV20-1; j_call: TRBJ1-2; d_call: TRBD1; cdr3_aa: SALGTAGYT
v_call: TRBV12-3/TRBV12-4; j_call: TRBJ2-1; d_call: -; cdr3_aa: ASTPRGFNEQF
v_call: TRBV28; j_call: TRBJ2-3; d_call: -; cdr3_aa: ASSLGGTGTDTQY
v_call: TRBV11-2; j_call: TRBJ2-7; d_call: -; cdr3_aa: ASSSYSPFLR
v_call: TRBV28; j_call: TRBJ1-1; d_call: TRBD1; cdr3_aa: ATNPQGFTEAF
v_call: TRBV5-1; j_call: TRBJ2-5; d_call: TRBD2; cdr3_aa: ASKASGGAGETQY
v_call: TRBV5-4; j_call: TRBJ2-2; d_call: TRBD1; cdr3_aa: ASSRPGTVQKNTGELF
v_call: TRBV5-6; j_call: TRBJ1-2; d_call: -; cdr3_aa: ASSYWTETYGYT
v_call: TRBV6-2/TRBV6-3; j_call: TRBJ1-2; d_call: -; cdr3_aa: ASSYDPRAPHGYT
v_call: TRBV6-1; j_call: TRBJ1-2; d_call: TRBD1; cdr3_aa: ASSEELGRQGRHVGYT
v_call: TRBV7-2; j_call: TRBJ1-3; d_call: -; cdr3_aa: ASSSYRNTIY
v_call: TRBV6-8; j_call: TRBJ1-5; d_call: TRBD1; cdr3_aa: ASTSGQLYQPQH
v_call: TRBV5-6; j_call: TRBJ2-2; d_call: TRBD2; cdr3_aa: ASSERGGPGELF
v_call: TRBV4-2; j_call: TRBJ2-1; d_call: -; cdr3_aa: ASSQDLANNEQF
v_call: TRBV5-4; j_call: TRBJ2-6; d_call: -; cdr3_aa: ASSFGGRRSGANVLT
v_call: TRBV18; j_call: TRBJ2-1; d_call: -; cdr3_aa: ASSLTRAVNEQF
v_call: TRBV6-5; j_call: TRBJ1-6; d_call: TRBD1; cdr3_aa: ASRLGQGNSPLH
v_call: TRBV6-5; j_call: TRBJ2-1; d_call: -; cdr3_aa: ASSYSGGLGEQF
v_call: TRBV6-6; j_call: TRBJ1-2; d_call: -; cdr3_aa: ASSSSNGQYGYT
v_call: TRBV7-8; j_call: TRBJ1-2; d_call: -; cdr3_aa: ASSLNLGTIPSAAYGYT
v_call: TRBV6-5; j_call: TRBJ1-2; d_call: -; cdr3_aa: ASSKQANYGYT
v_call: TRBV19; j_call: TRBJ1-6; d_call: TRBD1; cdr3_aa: ASSIPGTENSPLH
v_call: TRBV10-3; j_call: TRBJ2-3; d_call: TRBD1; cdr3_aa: AIRRGQGSTDTQY
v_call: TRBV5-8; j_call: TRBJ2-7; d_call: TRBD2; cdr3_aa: ASSLTSGGSEEQY
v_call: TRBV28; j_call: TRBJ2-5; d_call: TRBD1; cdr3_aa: ASSGPGQAGETQY
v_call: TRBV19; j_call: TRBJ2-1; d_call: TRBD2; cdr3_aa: ASRPGTSGGYEQF
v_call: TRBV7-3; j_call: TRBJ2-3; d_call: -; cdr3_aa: ASSLLPRALTDTQY
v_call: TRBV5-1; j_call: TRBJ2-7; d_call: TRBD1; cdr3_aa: ASSTGQGTYEQY
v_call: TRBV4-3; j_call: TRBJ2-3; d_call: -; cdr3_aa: ASSQDRRDTYTDTQY
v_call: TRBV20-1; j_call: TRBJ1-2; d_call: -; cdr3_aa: ATNSYGYT
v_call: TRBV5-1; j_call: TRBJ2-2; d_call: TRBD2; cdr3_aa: ASSLASGGALGTGELF
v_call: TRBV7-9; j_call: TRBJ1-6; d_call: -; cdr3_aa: ASSDGTYNSPLH
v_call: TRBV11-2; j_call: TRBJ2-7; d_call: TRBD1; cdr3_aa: ASSLGQGSEQY
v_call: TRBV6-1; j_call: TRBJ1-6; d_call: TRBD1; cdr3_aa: ASSERTGMNSPLH
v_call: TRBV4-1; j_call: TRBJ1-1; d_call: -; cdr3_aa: ASSQFSRNTEAF
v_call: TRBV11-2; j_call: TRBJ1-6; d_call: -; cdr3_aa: ASSFAARGPAPLH
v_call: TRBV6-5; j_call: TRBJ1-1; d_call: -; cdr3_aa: ASSYAPQGGNTEAF
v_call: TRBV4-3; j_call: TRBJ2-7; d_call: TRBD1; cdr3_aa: ASSQKALQGQGADEQY
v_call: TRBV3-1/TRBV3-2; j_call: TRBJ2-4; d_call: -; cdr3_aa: ASSRPLSGGMGAKNIQY
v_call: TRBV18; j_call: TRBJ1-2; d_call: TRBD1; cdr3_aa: ASSRGQGNNYGYT
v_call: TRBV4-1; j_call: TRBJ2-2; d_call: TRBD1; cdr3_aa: ASSLRASGGAGNGELF
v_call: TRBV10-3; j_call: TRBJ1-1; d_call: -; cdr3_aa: AISEMTVTEAF
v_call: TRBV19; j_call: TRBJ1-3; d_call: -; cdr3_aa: ASSSRQAGNTIY
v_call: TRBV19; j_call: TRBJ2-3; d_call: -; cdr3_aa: ASSIGAYRTDTQY
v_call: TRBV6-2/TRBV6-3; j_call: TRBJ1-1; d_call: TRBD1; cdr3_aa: ASSWQDRATEAF
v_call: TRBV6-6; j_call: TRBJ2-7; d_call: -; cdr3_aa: ASSGQLYEQY